Each of the 15 T cell receptor beta chains below was sequenced from the same sample in a study of T cells in Graves' hyperthyroidism and ophthalmopathy. TCR beta CDR3 regions were amplified from RNA. HTBI primers were used for first-round RT-PCR of the TCR CDR3. Each CDR3 protein gets one entry after TCRdb re-called the multiplex PCR reads with MiXCR. Found here are a few hundred thousand distinct CDR3 sequences, roughly 19% of them singletons; the top ten hold 3% to 4.5%. The sample consisted of blood. All receptors come from a woman aged 18-30 years with Graves' hyperthyroidism.

This clonotype has more than one count but fewer than ten. This chain connects TRBV6-1 to TRBJ1-1; D not resolved. The CDR3 spans 13 residues. V was shortened by 7 bases and J by 7 bases, with 16 bases between the two germline ends. From germline, CDR1 is MNHNS and CDR2 SASEGT. CDR3 in DNA: TGTGCCAGCACGCGACCCGGATCGAGTGAAGCTTTCTTT. Translation: CASTRPGSSEAFF.

This clonotype turned up a few times. This sequence joins TRBV6-1 and TRBJ2-2, with D uncertain. Trimming pared 7 bases from V and 2 bases from J, leaving 17 bases between. Germline assignment: CDR1 MNHNS and CDR2 SASEGT. This CDR3 is built from 16 residues. This CDR3 reads CASTSGYPLNTGELFF. The CDR3 DNA sequence: TGTGCCAGCACCTCGGGTTACCCACTTAACACCGGGGAGCTGTTTTTT.

This clonotype was recorded many times. The rearrangement uses TRBV19 and TRBJ1-1, with 10 bases aligning to TRBD1. Looked up from germline, CDR1 is LNHDA and CDR2 is SQIVND (reference sequence). V gave up 4 bases and J gave up 7 bases; unmatched junction bases: 6. CDR3 length: 14 residues. In DNA, the CDR3 is TGTGCCAGTAGTAGTTGGACAGGGGGTATTGAAGCTTTCTTT. Translation: CASSSWTGGIEAFF.

This clonotype has at least ten counts. The rearrangement links TRBV5-1 to TRBJ2-2; D ambiguous. V was cut by 4 bases and J by 8 bases, with 12 bases left in between. This CDR3 comprises 13 residues. CDR1 and CDR2 from the germline V gene are SGHRS and YFSETQ. CDR3 loop: CASSATLAGELFF. The CDR3 coding sequence is TGCGCCAGCAGCGCTACATTGGCGGGGGAGCTGTTTTTT.

In this sample, this clonotype turned up many times. The chain recombines TRBV20-1 with TRBJ1-2; D ambiguous. This CDR3 comprises 12 residues. Germline V lookup: CDR1 DFQATT, CDR2 SNEGSKA (reference sequence). V dropped 0 bases and J dropped 7 bases, with 9 bases sitting between them. DNA of the CDR3: TGCAGTGCTAGAGATCGAAAGGTTGGCTACACCTTC. As protein: CSARDRKVGYTF.

This clonotype was observed at least ten times. J is TRBJ2-2 and V is TRBV3-1, with D possibly called TRBD1 or TRBD2 (6 bases each). The V end was cut by 5 bases, the J end by 4 bases, with 14 bases between. The CDR3 covers 15 residues. Germline values: CDR1 LGHDT, CDR2 YNNKEL (reference sequence). The CDR3 DNA is TGTGCCAGCAGCGGAAGAGGGGGAGGCACCGGGGAGCTGTTTTTT. It is translated as CASSGRGGGTGELFF.

This clonotype was seen at least ten times. The chain links TRBV12-3 or TRBV12-4 to TRBJ2-5; the match to TRBD2 covers 7 bases. V dropped 5 bases and J dropped 2; count of bases not matched to a gene: 2. CDR3 length equals 13 residues. CDR3 sequence: CASSRREQETQYF. The CDR3 DNA follows: TGTGCCAGCAGTCGGCGGGAGCAAGAGACCCAGTACTTC.

This clonotype was seen at least ten times. V usage is TRBV12-3 or TRBV12-4 and J usage is TRBJ1-5; the D gene is possibly TRBD1 (5 bases). Between the trimmed V and J ends, which lost 6 bases and 5 bases, there was a span of 8 bases. CDR3 length: 12 residues. Here the CDR3 reads CASRGADQPQHF. The DNA of the CDR3 is TGTGCCAGCAGAGGGGCCGATCAGCCCCAGCATTTT.

This rearrangement joins TRBV20-1 to TRBJ2-7, with 9 bases aligning to TRBD1. CDR1 is DFQATT, CDR2 SNEGSKA, per germline (reference sequence). Losses at the gene ends were 6 bases for V and 6 bases for J; bases not matched to a gene: 12. This CDR3 contains 14 residues. CDR3 sequence (DNA): TGCAGTGCCACCCGGACAGGGGAGGTCGCCGAGCAGTACTTC. Protein product: CSATRTGEVAEQYF.

This clonotype was recorded once. The chain uses TRBV10-2 and TRBJ2-7; possible D gene TRBD2, 6 bases. Germline assignment: CDR1 WSHSY and CDR2 SAAADI. The V end was cut by 5 bases, the J end by 1 base, with 15 bases between. The CDR3 extends over 15 amino acids. The CDR3 region has the DNA TGCGCCAGCAGTCCCTCCTACGCGGGATCCTACGAGCAGTACTTC. Encoded protein: CASSPSYAGSYEQYF.

This clonotype was picked up many times. The chain combines TRBV15 with TRBJ1-5, with a tentative D call TRBD1 (6 bases). This CDR3 contains 15 residues. Deletions cut 4 bases from V and 7 bases from J, with 17 bases between. Germline lookup yields CDR1 LNHNV and CDR2 YYDKDF (reference sequence). The CDR3 reads CATSTEQGLWQPQHF. CDR3 in DNA: TGTGCCACCAGCACCGAACAGGGCTTGTGGCAGCCCCAGCATTTT.

This clonotype was seen repeatedly, ten times or more. The CDR3 DNA reads as TGTGCCAGCAGCTCCAGCGTGACAGGTCGGCCCTATGGCTACACCTTC. This gives the protein CASSSSVTGRPYGYTF. The chain couples TRBV7-9 to TRBJ1-2, with a weak D call TRBD1 (6 bases). CDR1 is SEHNR, CDR2 FQNEAQ, per germline (reference sequence). The germline V and J ends were trimmed by 4 bases and 4 bases, with 19 bases remaining between them. The CDR3 has 16 amino acids.

The V and J genes are TRBV11-2 and TRBJ2-1, with a tentative D call TRBD1 (6 bases). The CDR3 length is 13 residues. Per germline, CDR1 SGHAT and CDR2 FQNNGV. V was clipped by 5 bases and J by 7 bases, with 12 bases between them. CDR3 protein: CASSPYRANEQFF. CDR3 coding DNA: TGTGCCAGCAGCCCGTACAGGGCAAATGAGCAGTTCTTC.

Only a few counts were recorded for this clonotype. V is TRBV20-1 and J is TRBJ2-5; D not certain. Per germline, CDR1 DFQATT and CDR2 SNEGSKA (reference sequence). Trimming took off 3 bases at V and 4 bases at J, with 6 bases between the two ends. This CDR3 region has 11 residues. CDR3 amino acids: CSASRAETQYF. In DNA, the CDR3 is TGCAGTGCTAGTCGGGCAGAGACCCAGTACTTC.

This clonotype came up many times. The V and J genes are TRBV6-1 and TRBJ1-1; D is uncertain. Trimming stripped 8 bases from V and 3 bases from J, with 13 bases between. This CDR3 region has 13 residues. Germline CDR1 reads MNHNS; CDR2 reads SASEGT. DNA for the CDR3: TGTGCCAGCGTGAGGACCGCCGACACTGAAGCTTTCTTT. Its protein is CASVRTADTEAFF.